A single sample is the source of the 5 T cell receptor beta chains below, sequenced in a study of naive and memory T cell subsets. The library had UMIs added by 3' ligation of an oligonucleotide to TCR cDNA. Amplification of ligated cDNA took four PCR rounds with SP2 and nested alpha and beta constant primers. TCRdb called the 5' RACE reads again in MiXCR, with one record for every CDR3 protein. The sample lists about 62,000 distinct CDR3 sequences, approximately 8% seen once, with 15% to 20% in the top ten. The source of these receptors is a female donor in good health.

The rearrangement links TRBV5-5 to TRBJ2-1, with 7 bases that match TRBD1. Germline V gene sequence: CDR1 SGHKS, CDR2 YYEKEE (reference sequence). The CDR3 totals 15 residues. Trimming took 4 bases from V and 8 from J; bases not matched to a gene: 12. Here the CDR3 DNA reads TGTGCCAGCAGCACCGTAAGCCACAGGGGAGATGAGCAGTTCTTC. Its protein product is CASSTVSHRGDEQFF.

This clonotype has at least ten counts. The chain links TRBV4-1 to TRBJ2-3, with TRBD2 as a possible D gene (5 bases). CDR3 length: 16 residues. Germline lookup yields CDR1 MGHRA and CDR2 YSYEKL. V lost 1 base and J 5 bases, leaving 16 bases between the germline ends. The CDR3 here is CASSQASGYEGDTQYF. The CDR3 coding sequence is TGCGCCAGCAGCCAAGCCTCCGGTTACGAGGGAGATACGCAGTATTTT.

The chain uses TRBV12-3 or TRBV12-4 and TRBJ2-3; D is undetermined. Between the trimmed V and J ends, which lost 8 bases and 2 bases, there was a span of 11 bases. CDR3 size: 13 residues. CDR3 sequence reads: CASPDPFTDTQYF. Written as DNA, the CDR3 is TGTGCCAGCCCAGATCCTTTCACAGATACGCAGTATTTT.

This chain joins TRBV6-5 and TRBJ1-1; D unclear. The germline CDR1 and CDR2 sequences are MNHEY and SVGAGI. The CDR3 is 13 amino acids. Trimming pared 2 bases from V and 6 bases from J, leaving 10 bases between. DNA of the CDR3: TGTGCCAGCAGTTACACTGAACGCGCTGAAGCTTTCTTT. This translates into CASSYTERAEAFF.

The chain couples TRBV11-2 to TRBJ2-7; D is possibly TRBD2 (7 bases). Germline values: CDR1 SGHAT, CDR2 FQNNGV. The V and J ends lost 1 base and 4 bases respectively, with 11 bases between them. This CDR3 has 14 residues. Here the CDR3 DNA reads TGTGCCAGCAGCTTAGCGGGGGGCGAGTACGAGCAGTACTTC. Translated: CASSLAGGEYEQYF.